This TCR beta chain is from a study of T cell repertoires in cytomegalovirus infection (dated by TCRdb to about 2019). The study in broad terms: Recently identified HLA-C-restricted CMV epitopes, whose presentation resists viral immunomodulation, were targeted by peptide stimulations together with well-studied HLA-B-restricted epitopes. Because public TCR beta signatures pointed to carriage of CMV infection together with the matching HLA type, the HLA type of each donor mattered for the analysis. What the study reported, not specific to this receptor: The ex vivo response was dominated by HLA-C-restricted CMV-specific TCR beta clonotypes, and the single most frequent clonotype in two of eight donors was supplied by these HLA-C-restricted clonotypes. Cumulative frequency of public TCR beta family members discriminated carriers of CMV infection plus the relevant HLA type in this cohort and an independent 352-donor cohort.

TCRdb records Illumina HiSeq 1500 as the sequencer. TCRdb reanalyzed the raw reads on its own, using fastp at Q25 for trimming and MiXCR for clone calling, and kept in-frame beta chains. One record per CDR3 amino acid sequence lists the most common genes and DNA. Recorded for this sample are approximately 500,000 distinct CDR3 sequences; more than 30% of them occurred a single time. The ten largest make up roughly 15% of the sample. The treatment or condition label on this specimen signifies: in vitro stimulation with specific CMV peptide epitopes to enrich CMV-specific T cells. The CDR3 holds 11 amino acids from the cysteine to the phenylalanine. Only the CDR3 region is kept as DNA, spanning 33 bases read in frame from base 1. V was cut back by 2 bases and J by 15 bases, leaving a gap of 11 bases between them. Looking up the germline V gene yields CDR1 MNHNS and CDR2 SASEGT. About this clonotype: No cognate antigen has been identified for it. Per-nucleotide qualities are absent, and no much larger clonotype sits a single base away.

This material consisted of cultured PBMCs, taken from culture after CMV antigen stimulation. Rearrangement joined TRBV6-1 to TRBJ2-1, with the D gene too uncertain to name. The source of this sequence is a human donor in good health (CMV status not recorded). Some clones in this sample may be carry-over from other donors' samples. The nucleotides are TGTGCCAGCAGTGAACAGGCCCGTGGGTTCTTC. It translates as CASSEQARGFF.